The 6 T cell receptor beta chains below all came from one sample that was sequenced in a study of blood T cells in healthy people across ages. Sample-barcoded 5' priming and a J-beta primer mix drove a second PCR of about 6 to 12 cycles. TCRdb independently ran MiXCR on the 5' RACE reads; one entry per CDR3 protein. The table records hundreds of thousands of distinct CDR3 sequences, roughly two fifths of them present only once. Sequencing input: blood. These receptors were taken from a man older than 75 in good health.

This clonotype was recorded a few times. The J gene is TRBJ1-2, the V gene TRBV20-1; D gene ambiguous. Trimming took off 4 bases at V and 3 bases at J, with 18 bases between the two ends. Germline V gene sequence: CDR1 DFQATT, CDR2 SNEGSKA (reference sequence). The length of the CDR3 is 15 residues. The CDR3 loop reads CSANPPGRVDYGYTF. In DNA, the CDR3 is TGCAGTGCTAACCCCCCGGGGAGGGTCGACTATGGCTACACCTTC.

V is TRBV20-1 and J is TRBJ1-4, with 8 positions matching TRBD1. The germline gives CDR1 DFQATT, CDR2 SNEGSKA (reference sequence). Trimming took 4 bases from V and 7 from J; bases not matched to a gene: 5. CDR3 size: 13 residues. This CDR3 reads CSATDRGGEKLFF. CDR3 sequence (DNA): TGCAGTGCTACCGACAGGGGCGGTGAAAAACTGTTTTTT.

This clonotype turned up a few times. The chain uses TRBV11-2 and TRBJ1-2, with unresolved D. The length of the CDR3 is 16 residues. Germline V gene data show CDR1 as SGHAT and CDR2 as FQNNGV. V was trimmed by 4 bases and J by 0 bases, leaving 15 bases between them. The CDR3 region has the DNA TGTGCCAGCAGCTCAGGCAGGACTCTTCCTAACTATGGCTACACCTTC. Translated, it gives CASSSGRTLPNYGYTF.

The chain is built from TRBV2 and TRBJ1-4; 8 bases are shared with TRBD1. Per germline, CDR1 SNHLY and CDR2 FYNNEI. V was clipped by 6 bases and J by 4 bases; unmatched bases: 10. The length of the CDR3 is 16 residues. CDR3 amino acids: CASSLRDRRNNEKLFF. The CDR3 nucleotides read TGTGCCAGCAGCCTCCGGGACAGGCGTAATAATGAAAAACTGTTTTTT.

V is TRBV7-9 and J is TRBJ2-5; 7 nucleotides agree with TRBD2. This CDR3 comprises 13 residues. Germline V lookup: CDR1 SEHNR, CDR2 FQNEAQ (reference sequence). V dropped 5 bases and J dropped 11; count of bases not matched to a gene: 11. The CDR3 sequence is CASSATRGRGQYF. The CDR3 nucleotides are TGTGCCAGCAGCGCCACGCGAGGGCGGGGGCAGTACTTC.

Comment on this clonotype: Since a much larger clone is just one base distant, this may be a read error. The CDR3 nucleotides are TGCGCCAGCAGAAGAGAGCGCGGTGAGCAGTTCTTC. This codes for CASRRERGEQFF. The gene calls are TRBV5-1 and TRBJ2-1; D uncertain. CDR1 SGHRS and CDR2 YFSETQ come from the germline V gene. The CDR3 covers 12 residues. Trimming shortened V by 5 bases and J by 9 bases, and 12 bases separated the two germline ends.